This TCR beta chain was retrieved from a study of T cell changes during pregnancy in multiple sclerosis. Germline CDR1 LNHDA, CDR2 SQIVND (reference sequence). V lost 10 bases to trimming and J lost 0 bases, with 15 bases between them. CDR3 length equals 14 residues. The assay was immunoSEQ multiplex PCR, and TCRdb's table has in-frame clones only and misses some. The sample comprises about 75,000 clones, around 89% of which are singletons, and roughly 1% rests with the top ten. The chain has TRBV19 and TRBJ1-1, with a weak D call TRBD1 (6 bases). The sequence was collected from a female donor in good health, enrolled as a control in a pregnancy study. The source material was peripheral blood, sampled in the first trimester of pregnancy. This CDR3 is CATTGGSMNTEAFF. For the CDR3, the DNA is TGTGCCACCACTGGGGGCAGTATGAACACTGAAGCTTTCTTT.